This T cell receptor beta chain was observed in a study of blood T cells in healthy people across ages. The CDR3 has 13 residues. V gave up 6 bases and J gave up 3 bases; unmatched junction bases: 5. Germline V gene data show CDR1 as SQVTM and CDR2 as ANQGSEA. PCR was performed a second time for about 6 to 11 cycles using a sample-barcoded 5' primer and a J-beta primer mix. In TCRdb, the 5' RACE reads were re-called with MiXCR into one record per CDR3 protein. Of some 710,000 distinct CDR3 sequences in the sample, about 46% were seen once. The source material was blood. This chain links TRBV29-1 with TRBJ1-1; 9 bases match TRBD1. The receptor's source is a man aged 80 or over in good health. CDR3 sequence reads: CSVQGQGYTEAFF. CDR3 nucleotides: TGCAGCGTCCAGGGACAGGGTTACACTGAAGCTTTCTTT.